Listed below are T cell receptor beta chains from one sample, sequenced in a study of naive and memory T cell subsets. Via MiXCR, TCRdb re-called the UMI-ligation and nested PCR reads, giving one row per CDR3 protein. The sample consists of tens of thousands of distinct CDR3 sequences, less than 15% of them appearing once. Sequencing used central memory CD4+ T cells from blood. Source of these receptors: a human donor in good health. Each CDR3 is given with its conserved first and last residue. A D gene is named only where the DNA matches it firmly. Only part of the rows carry a size: once, few, many, or a class if the clone is expanded.

clone_size: few
d_call: TRBD1
j_call: TRBJ2-3
v_call: TRBV5-6
cdr3_aa: CASSLEWTGAADTQYF
cdr3_nt: TGTGCCAGCAGCTTGGAATGGACAGGGGCAGCAGATACGCAGTATTTT

clone_size: .
d_call: .
j_call: TRBJ2-3
v_call: TRBV20-1
cdr3_aa: CSARIGATDTQYF
cdr3_nt: TGCAGTGCTAGAATTGGGGCGACAGATACGCAGTATTTT

clone_size: few
d_call: .
j_call: TRBJ1-5
v_call: TRBV29-1
cdr3_aa: CSVGAVNQPQHF
cdr3_nt: TGCAGCGTTGGGGCGGTAAATCAGCCCCAGCATTTT

clone_size: few
d_call: .
j_call: TRBJ1-1
v_call: TRBV6-6
cdr3_aa: CASSPVGGWTEAFF
cdr3_nt: TGTGCCAGCAGTCCCGTTGGGGGATGGACTGAAGCTTTCTTT

clone_size: many
d_call: TRBD2
j_call: TRBJ2-1
v_call: TRBV20-1
cdr3_aa: CSAVGTSGYNEQFF
cdr3_nt: TGCAGTGCTGTCGGGACTAGCGGTTACAATGAGCAGTTCTTC

clone_size: .
d_call: .
j_call: TRBJ2-1
v_call: TRBV7-9
cdr3_aa: CASSLEGTPYNEQFF
cdr3_nt: TGTGCCAGCAGCTTAGAAGGGACTCCCTACAATGAGCAGTTCTTC

clone_size: many
d_call: TRBD2
j_call: TRBJ2-1
v_call: TRBV6-5
cdr3_aa: CASSKRGSEQFF
cdr3_nt: TGTGCCAGCAGTAAACGCGGGAGTGAGCAGTTCTTC

clone_size: few
d_call: TRBD2
j_call: TRBJ2-3
v_call: TRBV5-1
cdr3_aa: CASSHRAGSTDTQYF
cdr3_nt: TGCGCCAGCAGCCACCGAGCGGGGTCCACAGATACGCAGTATTTT

clone_size: many
d_call: .
j_call: TRBJ1-1
v_call: TRBV20-1
cdr3_aa: CSANRANTEAFF
cdr3_nt: TGCAGTGCTAACAGGGCGAACACTGAAGCTTTCTTT

clone_size: .
d_call: TRBD2
j_call: TRBJ2-3
v_call: TRBV7-9
cdr3_aa: CASSSRGTSGSTDTQYF
cdr3_nt: TGTGCCAGCAGCTCCAGAGGGACTAGCGGAAGCACAGATACGCAGTATTTT

clone_size: few
d_call: .
j_call: TRBJ2-6
v_call: TRBV5-6
cdr3_aa: CASSFLGSSEQISGANVLTF
cdr3_nt: TGTGCCAGCAGCTTTTTAGGTAGTTCTGAGCAGATCTCTGGGGCCAACGTCCTGACTTTC

clone_size: few
d_call: TRBD2
j_call: TRBJ2-6
v_call: TRBV10-3
cdr3_aa: CAISYGTSGISGANVLTF
cdr3_nt: TGTGCCATCAGCTACGGGACTAGCGGGATTTCTGGGGCCAACGTCCTGACTTTC

clone_size: .
d_call: .
j_call: TRBJ1-2
v_call: TRBV6-2/TRBV6-3
cdr3_aa: CASSPAGIYGYTF
cdr3_nt: TGTGCCAGCAGCCCTGCAGGAATCTACGGCTACACCTTC

clone_size: many
d_call: TRBD2
j_call: TRBJ2-2
v_call: TRBV7-9
cdr3_aa: CASRTLAGGANTGELFF
cdr3_nt: TGTGCCAGCAGAACGCTAGCGGGCGGTGCGAACACCGGGGAGCTGTTTTTT

clone_size: .
d_call: .
j_call: TRBJ1-1
v_call: TRBV12-3/TRBV12-4
cdr3_aa: CASSWEVNTEAFF
cdr3_nt: TGTGCCAGCAGTTGGGAGGTGAACACTGAAGCTTTCTTT

clone_size: few
d_call: TRBD2
j_call: TRBJ2-7
v_call: TRBV29-1
cdr3_aa: CSAFTSGRRSYEQYF
cdr3_nt: TGCAGCGCCTTTACTAGCGGGAGAAGGTCCTACGAGCAGTACTTC

clone_size: many
d_call: .
j_call: TRBJ2-3
v_call: TRBV20-1
cdr3_aa: CSAKGQLAATDTQYF
cdr3_nt: TGCAGTGCCAAGGGACAACTCGCCGCCACAGATACGCAGTATTTT

clone_size: .
d_call: .
j_call: TRBJ1-5
v_call: TRBV6-1
cdr3_aa: CASTASGALGQPQHF
cdr3_nt: TGTGCCAGCACTGCCTCGGGAGCACTTGGCCAGCCCCAGCATTTT

clone_size: many
d_call: TRBD1
j_call: TRBJ2-1
v_call: TRBV7-2
cdr3_aa: CASSLGQGRYNEQFF
cdr3_nt: TGTGCCAGCAGCTTAGGACAGGGCCGGTACAATGAGCAGTTCTTC

clone_size: few
d_call: TRBD1
j_call: TRBJ2-3
v_call: TRBV19
cdr3_aa: CASSMTGNTQYF
cdr3_nt: TGTGCCAGTAGTATGACAGGGAATACGCAGTATTTT

clone_size: .
d_call: .
j_call: TRBJ2-1
v_call: TRBV14
cdr3_aa: CASSQGFSEQFF
cdr3_nt: TGTGCCAGCAGCCAAGGCTTCAGTGAGCAGTTCTTC

clone_size: few
d_call: TRBD1
j_call: TRBJ1-6
v_call: TRBV7-9
cdr3_aa: CASSFDRGWSPLHF
cdr3_nt: TGTGCCAGCAGCTTTGACAGGGGGTGGTCACCCCTCCACTTT

clone_size: .
d_call: .
j_call: TRBJ2-7
v_call: TRBV6-6
cdr3_aa: CASSYSIGSSYEQYF
cdr3_nt: TGTGCCAGCAGTTACTCGATTGGCAGCTCCTACGAGCAGTACTTC

clone_size: .
d_call: TRBD2
j_call: TRBJ2-1
v_call: TRBV5-1
cdr3_aa: CASSSLAGAYNEQFF
cdr3_nt: TGCGCCAGCAGCTCATTAGCGGGGGCCTACAATGAGCAGTTCTTC

clone_size: few
d_call: .
j_call: TRBJ2-4
v_call: TRBV5-4
cdr3_aa: CASSEVGGLAIQYF
cdr3_nt: TGTGCCAGCAGCGAGGTTGGGGGGCTGGCCATTCAGTACTTC

clone_size: many
d_call: .
j_call: TRBJ1-1
v_call: TRBV10-3
cdr3_aa: CAISESTSKSAFF
cdr3_nt: TGTGCCATCAGTGAGTCGACCTCGAAGTCCGCTTTCTTT

clone_size: .
d_call: TRBD2
j_call: TRBJ2-3
v_call: TRBV19
cdr3_aa: CASSILTSGSTDTQYF
cdr3_nt: TGTGCCAGTAGTATCCTGACTAGCGGGAGCACAGATACGCAGTATTTT

clone_size: .
d_call: TRBD2
j_call: TRBJ2-7
v_call: TRBV6-2/TRBV6-3
cdr3_aa: CASSLKAGTNYYEQYF
cdr3_nt: TGTGCCAGCAGTTTAAAGGCCGGGACTAACTACTACGAGCAGTACTTC

clone_size: many
d_call: .
j_call: TRBJ2-7
v_call: TRBV4-1
cdr3_aa: CASSGEPRGYGYEQYF
cdr3_nt: TGCGCCAGCAGCGGAGAGCCCAGGGGATATGGCTACGAGCAGTACTTC

clone_size: few
d_call: .
j_call: TRBJ2-2
v_call: TRBV11-2
cdr3_aa: CASSLSGFGELFF
cdr3_nt: TGTGCCAGCAGCTTATCCGGGTTCGGGGAGCTGTTTTTT

clone_size: few
d_call: .
j_call: TRBJ2-7
v_call: TRBV6-1
cdr3_aa: CASSHRSADSYEQYF
cdr3_nt: TGTGCCAGCAGCCACCGGAGCGCCGATTCCTACGAGCAGTACTTC

clone_size: few
d_call: .
j_call: TRBJ1-1
v_call: TRBV10-3
cdr3_aa: CAISRDIENTEAFF
cdr3_nt: TGTGCCATCAGCCGGGACATTGAAAACACTGAAGCTTTCTTT

clone_size: .
d_call: .
j_call: TRBJ2-2
v_call: TRBV5-1
cdr3_aa: CASSLVPVQSNTGELFF
cdr3_nt: TGCGCCAGCAGCTTGGTTCCTGTCCAGTCGAACACCGGGGAGCTGTTTTTT